The present TCR beta chain was sequenced within a study of T cell responses to AZD1222 COVID-19 vaccine. As for the study in general: Pooled samples include second doses given at about 4 or 12 weeks. Regarding the study as a whole: The donor group comprised mostly white British people and more females; the analysis possibly underestimated clonal diversity. An increase in Spike-specific TCR breadth and depth was observed after two AZD1222 doses. Repertoires were collected only later (after the peak T cell response had occurred).

Comment on this clone: As yet, its antigen is unknown.

Profiling relied on immunoSEQ multiplex PCR, and the TCRdb table lists in-frame clones only, not all of them. The sample records about 110,000 clones, 70% to 90% being singletons. The V end was cut by 7 bases, the J end by 9 bases, with 15 bases between. In germline, CDR1 is LNHDA, CDR2 SQIVND (reference sequence). The CDR3 is 12 amino acids. V is TRBV19 and J is TRBJ1-1; D unclear. The source of this sequence is an adult in good health. The input for sequencing was peripheral blood, taken on day 0 of AZD1222 vaccination. CDR3 loop: CASMPTSGQAFF. CDR3 in DNA: TGTGCCAGTATGCCGACTTCTGGGCAAGCTTTCTTT.